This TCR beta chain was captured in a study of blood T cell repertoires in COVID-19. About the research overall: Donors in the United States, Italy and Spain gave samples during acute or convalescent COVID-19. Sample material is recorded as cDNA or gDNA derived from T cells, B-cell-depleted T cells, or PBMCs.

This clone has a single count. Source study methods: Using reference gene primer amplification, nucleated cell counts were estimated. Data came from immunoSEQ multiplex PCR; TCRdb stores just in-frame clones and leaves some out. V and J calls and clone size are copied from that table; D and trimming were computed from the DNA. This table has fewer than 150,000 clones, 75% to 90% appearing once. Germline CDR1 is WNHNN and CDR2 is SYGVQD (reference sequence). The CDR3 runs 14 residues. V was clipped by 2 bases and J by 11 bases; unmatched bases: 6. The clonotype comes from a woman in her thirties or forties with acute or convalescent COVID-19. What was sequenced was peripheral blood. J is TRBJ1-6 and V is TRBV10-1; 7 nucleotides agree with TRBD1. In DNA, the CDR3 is TGCGCCAGCAGTGAGAAACGACAGGGTACACCCCTCCACTTT. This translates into CASSEKRQGTPLHF.